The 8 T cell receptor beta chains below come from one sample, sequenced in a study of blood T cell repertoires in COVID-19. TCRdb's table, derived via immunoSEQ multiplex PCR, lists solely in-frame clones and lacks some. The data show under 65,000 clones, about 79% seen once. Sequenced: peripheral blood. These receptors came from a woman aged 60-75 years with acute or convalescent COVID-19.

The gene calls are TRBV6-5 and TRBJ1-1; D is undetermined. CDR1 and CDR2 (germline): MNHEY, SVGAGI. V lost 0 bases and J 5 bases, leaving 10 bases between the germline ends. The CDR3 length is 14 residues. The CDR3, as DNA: TGTGCCAGCAGTTACTCAGGGAGAGGGACTGAAGCTTTCTTT. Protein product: CASSYSGRGTEAFF.

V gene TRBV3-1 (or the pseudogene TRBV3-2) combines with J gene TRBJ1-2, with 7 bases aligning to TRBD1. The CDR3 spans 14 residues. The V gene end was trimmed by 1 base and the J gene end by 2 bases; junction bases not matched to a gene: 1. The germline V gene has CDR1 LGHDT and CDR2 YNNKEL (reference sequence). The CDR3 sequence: CASSQGQGNYGYTF. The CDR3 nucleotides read TGTGCCAGCAGCCAAGGACAGGGAAACTATGGCTACACCTTC.

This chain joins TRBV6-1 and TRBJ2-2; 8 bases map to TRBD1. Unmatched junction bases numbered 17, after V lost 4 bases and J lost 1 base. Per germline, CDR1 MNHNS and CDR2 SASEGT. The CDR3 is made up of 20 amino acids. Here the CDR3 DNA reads TGTGCCAGCAGTGGCCTAGGAGGACAGGGTAAATACTTGAACACCGGGGAGCTGTTTTTT. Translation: CASSGLGGQGKYLNTGELFF.

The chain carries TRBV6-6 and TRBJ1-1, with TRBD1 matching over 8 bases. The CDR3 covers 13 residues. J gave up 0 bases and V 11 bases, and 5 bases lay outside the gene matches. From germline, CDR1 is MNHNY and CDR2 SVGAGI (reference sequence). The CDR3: CAGRQGLNTEAFF. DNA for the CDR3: TGTGCCGGGCGACAGGGGCTGAACACTGAAGCTTTCTTT.

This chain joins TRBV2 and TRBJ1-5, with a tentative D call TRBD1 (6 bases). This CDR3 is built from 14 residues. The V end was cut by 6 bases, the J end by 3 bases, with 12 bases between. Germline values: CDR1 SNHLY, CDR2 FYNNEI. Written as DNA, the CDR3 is TGTGCCAGCAGGATACAGGGTAACAATCAGCCCCAGCATTTT. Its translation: CASRIQGNNQPQHF.

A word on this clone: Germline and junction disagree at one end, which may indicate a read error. The DNA for the CDR3 is TGTGCCACCAGTTACCGGGACAGGGGCACTGAAGCTTTCTTT. Encoded protein: CATSYRDRGTEAFF. The chain recombines TRBV6-5 with TRBJ1-1; the match to TRBD1 covers 10 bases. The CDR3 runs to 14 residues. Germline CDR1 reads MNHEY; CDR2 reads SVGAGI.

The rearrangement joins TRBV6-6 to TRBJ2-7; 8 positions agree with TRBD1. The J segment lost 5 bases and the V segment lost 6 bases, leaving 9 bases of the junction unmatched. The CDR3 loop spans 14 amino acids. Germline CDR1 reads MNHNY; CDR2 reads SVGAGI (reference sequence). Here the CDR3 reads CASSPTRGRNEQYF. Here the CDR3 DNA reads TGTGCCAGCAGCCCAACCAGGGGGCGGAACGAGCAGTACTTC.

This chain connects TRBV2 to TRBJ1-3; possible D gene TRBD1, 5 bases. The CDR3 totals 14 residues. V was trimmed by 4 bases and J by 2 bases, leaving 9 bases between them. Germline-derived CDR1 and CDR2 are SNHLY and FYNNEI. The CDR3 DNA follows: TGTGCCAGCAGTGTGGAGGGGACTGGAAACACCATATATTTT. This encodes CASSVEGTGNTIYF.